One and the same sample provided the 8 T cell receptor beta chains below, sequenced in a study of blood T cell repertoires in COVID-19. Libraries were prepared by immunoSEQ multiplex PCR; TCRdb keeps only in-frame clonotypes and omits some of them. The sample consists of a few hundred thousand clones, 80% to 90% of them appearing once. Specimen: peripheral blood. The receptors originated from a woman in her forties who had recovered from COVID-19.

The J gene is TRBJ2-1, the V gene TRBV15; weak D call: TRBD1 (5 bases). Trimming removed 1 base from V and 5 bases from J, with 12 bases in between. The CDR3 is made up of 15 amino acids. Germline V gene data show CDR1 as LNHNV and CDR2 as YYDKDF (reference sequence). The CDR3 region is CATSRGDRFNNEQFF. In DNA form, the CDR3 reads TGTGCCACCAGCAGAGGAGACAGATTCAACAATGAGCAGTTCTTC.

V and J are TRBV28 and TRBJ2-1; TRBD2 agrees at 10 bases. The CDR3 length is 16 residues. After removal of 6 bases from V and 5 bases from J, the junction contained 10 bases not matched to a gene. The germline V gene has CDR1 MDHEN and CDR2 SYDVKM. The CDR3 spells CASRGAGTSDDNEQFF. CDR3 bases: TGTGCCAGCAGGGGTGCCGGGACTAGCGACGACAATGAGCAGTTCTTC.

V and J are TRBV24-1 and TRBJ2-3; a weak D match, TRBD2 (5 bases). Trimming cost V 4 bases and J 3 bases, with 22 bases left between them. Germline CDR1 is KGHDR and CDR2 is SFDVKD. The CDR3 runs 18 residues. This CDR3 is CATSDRLTGNQRTDTQYF. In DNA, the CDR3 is TGTGCCACCAGTGACCGGCTGACGGGAAACCAACGTACAGATACGCAGTATTTT.

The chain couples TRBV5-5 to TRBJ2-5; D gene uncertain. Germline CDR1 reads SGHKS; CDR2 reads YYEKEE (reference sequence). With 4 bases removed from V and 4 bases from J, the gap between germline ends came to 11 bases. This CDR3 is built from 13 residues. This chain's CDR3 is CASSPSHIETQYF. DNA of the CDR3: TGTGCCAGCAGCCCAAGCCATATAGAGACCCAGTACTTC.

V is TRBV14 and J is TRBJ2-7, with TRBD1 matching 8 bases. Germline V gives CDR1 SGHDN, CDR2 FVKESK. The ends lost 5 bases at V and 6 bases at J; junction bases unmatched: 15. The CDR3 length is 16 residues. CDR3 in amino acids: CASSLRVGQGASEQYF. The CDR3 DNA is TGTGCCAGCAGCTTAAGGGTGGGCCAGGGGGCGAGCGAGCAGTACTTC.

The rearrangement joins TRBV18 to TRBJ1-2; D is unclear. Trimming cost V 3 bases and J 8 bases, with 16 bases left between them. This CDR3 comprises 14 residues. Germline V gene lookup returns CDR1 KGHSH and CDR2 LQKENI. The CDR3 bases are TGTGCCAGCTCACCTGCGGCAGCCTATAGGGGCTACACCTTC. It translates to CASSPAAAYRGYTF.

The CDR3 protein is CASKTSGNTDTQYF. CDR3 bases: TGTGCCAGCAAGACTAGCGGAAACACAGATACGCAGTATTTT. The chain couples TRBV5-6 to TRBJ2-3; 9 nucleotides agree with TRBD2. The CDR3 extends over 14 amino acids. Unmatched junction bases numbered 4, after V lost 6 bases and J lost 2 bases. Germline V gene sequence: CDR1 SGHDT, CDR2 YYEEEE.

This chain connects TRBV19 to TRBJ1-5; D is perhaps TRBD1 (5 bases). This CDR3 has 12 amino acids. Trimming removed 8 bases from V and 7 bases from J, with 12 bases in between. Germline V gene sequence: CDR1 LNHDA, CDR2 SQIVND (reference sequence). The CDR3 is CASDAGVQPQHF. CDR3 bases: TGTGCCAGTGACGCGGGGGTGCAGCCCCAGCATTTT.